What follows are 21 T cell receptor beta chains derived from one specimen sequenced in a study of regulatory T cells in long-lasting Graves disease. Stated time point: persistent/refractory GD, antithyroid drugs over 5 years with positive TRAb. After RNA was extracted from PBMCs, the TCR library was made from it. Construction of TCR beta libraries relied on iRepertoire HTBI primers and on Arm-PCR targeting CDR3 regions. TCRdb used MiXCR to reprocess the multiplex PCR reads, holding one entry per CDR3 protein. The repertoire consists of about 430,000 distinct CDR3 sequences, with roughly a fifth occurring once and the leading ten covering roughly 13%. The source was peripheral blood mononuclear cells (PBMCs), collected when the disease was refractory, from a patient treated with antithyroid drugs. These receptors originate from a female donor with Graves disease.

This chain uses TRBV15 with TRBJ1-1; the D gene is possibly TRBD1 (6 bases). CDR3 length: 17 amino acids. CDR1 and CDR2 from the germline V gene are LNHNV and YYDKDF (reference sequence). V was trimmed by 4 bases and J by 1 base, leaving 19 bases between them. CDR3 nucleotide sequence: TGTGCCACCAGCACCTCCCTCTTGGGACAAACGAACACTGAAGCTTTCTTT. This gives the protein CATSTSLLGQTNTEAFF.

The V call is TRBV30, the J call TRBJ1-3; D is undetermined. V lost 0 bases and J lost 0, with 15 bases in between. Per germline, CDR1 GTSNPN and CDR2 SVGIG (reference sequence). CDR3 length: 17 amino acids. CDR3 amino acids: CAWSVLRSTSSGNTIYF. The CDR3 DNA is TGTGCCTGGAGTGTACTACGCTCAACCAGCTCTGGAAACACCATATATTTT.

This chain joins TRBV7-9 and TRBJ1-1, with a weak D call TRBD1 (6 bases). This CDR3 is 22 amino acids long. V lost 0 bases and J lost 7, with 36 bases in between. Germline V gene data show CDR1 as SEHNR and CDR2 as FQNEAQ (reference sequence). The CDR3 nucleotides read TGTGCCAGCAGCTTAGCGCATTTACAGGGTACCTCCCCGGGGAGAAAAACCGATGAAGCTTTCTTT. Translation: CASSLAHLQGTSPGRKTDEAFF.

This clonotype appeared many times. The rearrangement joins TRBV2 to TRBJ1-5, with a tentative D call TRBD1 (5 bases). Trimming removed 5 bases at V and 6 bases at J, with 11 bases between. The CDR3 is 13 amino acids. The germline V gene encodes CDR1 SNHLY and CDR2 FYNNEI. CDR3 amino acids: CASSQTETQPQHF. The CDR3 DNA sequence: TGTGCCAGCAGTCAGACAGAAACTCAGCCCCAGCATTTT.

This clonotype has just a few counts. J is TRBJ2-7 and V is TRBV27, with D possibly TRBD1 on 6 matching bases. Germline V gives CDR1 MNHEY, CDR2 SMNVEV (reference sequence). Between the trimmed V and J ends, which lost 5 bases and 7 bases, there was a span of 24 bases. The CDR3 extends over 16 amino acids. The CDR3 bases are TGTGCCAGCAGTCCCCTACAGGGAGCCCGCCCTTTTGAGCAGTACTTC. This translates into CASSPLQGARPFEQYF.

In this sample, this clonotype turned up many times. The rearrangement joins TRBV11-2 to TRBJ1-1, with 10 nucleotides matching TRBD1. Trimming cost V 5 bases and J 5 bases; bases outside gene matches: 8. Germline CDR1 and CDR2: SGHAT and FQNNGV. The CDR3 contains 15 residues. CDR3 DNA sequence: TGTGCCAGCAGCCGCGGCGGACAGGGGGGGACTGAAGCTTTCTTT. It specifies CASSRGGQGGTEAFF.

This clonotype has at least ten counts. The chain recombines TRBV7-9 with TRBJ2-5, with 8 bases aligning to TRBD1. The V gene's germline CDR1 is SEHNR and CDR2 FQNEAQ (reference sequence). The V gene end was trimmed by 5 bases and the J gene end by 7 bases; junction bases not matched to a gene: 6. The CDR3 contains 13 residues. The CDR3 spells CASSHEQGVTQYF. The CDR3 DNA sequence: TGTGCCAGCAGCCACGAACAGGGGGTGACCCAGTACTTC.

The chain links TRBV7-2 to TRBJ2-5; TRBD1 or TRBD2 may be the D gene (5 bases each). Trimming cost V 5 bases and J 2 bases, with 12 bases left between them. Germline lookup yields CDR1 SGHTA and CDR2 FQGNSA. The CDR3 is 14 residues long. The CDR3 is CASSRRDLQETQYF. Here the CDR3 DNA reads TGTGCCAGCAGCCGTCGGGACCTGCAAGAGACCCAGTACTTC.

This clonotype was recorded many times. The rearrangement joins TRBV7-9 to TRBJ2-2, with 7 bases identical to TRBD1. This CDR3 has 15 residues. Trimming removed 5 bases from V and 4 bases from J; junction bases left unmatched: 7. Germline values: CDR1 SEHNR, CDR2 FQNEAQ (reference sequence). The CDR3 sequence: CASSPHRGSTGELFF. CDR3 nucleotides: TGTGCCAGCAGCCCCCACAGGGGAAGCACCGGGGAGCTGTTTTTT. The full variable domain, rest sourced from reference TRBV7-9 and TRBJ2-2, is DTGVSQNPRHKITKRGQNVTFRCDPISEHNRLYWYRQTLGQGPEFLTYFQNEAQLEKSRLLSDRFSAERPKGSFSTLEIQRTEQGDSAMYLCASSPHRGSTGELFFGEGSRLTVL.

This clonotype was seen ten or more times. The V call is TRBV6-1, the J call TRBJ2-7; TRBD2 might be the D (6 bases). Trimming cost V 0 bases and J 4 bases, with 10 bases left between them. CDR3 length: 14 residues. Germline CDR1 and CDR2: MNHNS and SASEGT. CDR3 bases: TGTGCCAGCAGTGAAGCTTTGCGGGATTACGAGCAGTACTTC. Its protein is CASSEALRDYEQYF.

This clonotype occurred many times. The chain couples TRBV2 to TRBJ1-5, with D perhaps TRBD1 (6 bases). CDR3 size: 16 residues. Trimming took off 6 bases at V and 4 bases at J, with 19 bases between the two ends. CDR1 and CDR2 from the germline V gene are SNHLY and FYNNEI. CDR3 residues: CASSGTPISGNQPQHF. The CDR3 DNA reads TGTGCCAGCAGCGGGACACCCATTTCAGGAAATCAGCCCCAGCATTTT. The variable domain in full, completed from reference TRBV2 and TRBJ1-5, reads EPEVTQTPSHQVTQMGQEVILRCVPISNHLYFYWYRQILGQKVEFLVSFYNNEISEKSEIFDDQFSVERPDGSNFTLKIRSTKLEDSAMYFCASSGTPISGNQPQHFGDGTRLSIL.

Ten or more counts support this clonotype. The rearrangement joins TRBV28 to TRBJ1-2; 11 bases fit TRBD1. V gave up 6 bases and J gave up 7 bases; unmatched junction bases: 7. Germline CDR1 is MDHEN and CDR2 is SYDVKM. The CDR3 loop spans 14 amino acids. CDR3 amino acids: CASRPGQGVVGYTF. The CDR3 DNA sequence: TGTGCCAGCAGGCCGGGACAGGGGGTAGTTGGCTACACCTTC.

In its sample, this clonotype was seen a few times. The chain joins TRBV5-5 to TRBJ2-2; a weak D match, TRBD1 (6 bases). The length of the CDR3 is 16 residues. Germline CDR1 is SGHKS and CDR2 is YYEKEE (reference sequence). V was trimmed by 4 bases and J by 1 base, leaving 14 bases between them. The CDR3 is CASSPIQGVNTGELFF. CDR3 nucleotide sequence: TGTGCCAGCAGCCCGATACAGGGTGTGAACACCGGGGAGCTGTTTTTT.

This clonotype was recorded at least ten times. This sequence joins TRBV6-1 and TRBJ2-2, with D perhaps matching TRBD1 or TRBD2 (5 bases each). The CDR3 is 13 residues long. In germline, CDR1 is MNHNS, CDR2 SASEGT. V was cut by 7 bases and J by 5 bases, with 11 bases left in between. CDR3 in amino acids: CASIFGGTGELFF. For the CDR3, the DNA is TGTGCCAGCATATTTGGGGGAACCGGGGAGCTGTTTTTT.

The chain's CDR3 is CASSQEASNQPQHF. Here the CDR3 DNA reads TGCGCCAGCAGCCAAGAGGCTAGCAATCAGCCCCAGCATTTT. V gene TRBV4-1 combines with J gene TRBJ1-5; D remains ambiguous. CDR3 length: 14 amino acids. Germline V gene data show CDR1 as MGHRA and CDR2 as YSYEKL. Trimming cost V 0 bases and J 0 bases, with 3 bases left between them.

CDR3 sequence (DNA): TGTGCCAGCAGCTTTAGCGGGCTTCACCAGTTCTTC. The encoded protein is CASSFSGLHQFF. The chain recombines TRBV5-5 with TRBJ2-1; 7 bases line up with TRBD2. Looked up from germline, CDR1 is SGHKS and CDR2 is YYEKEE (reference sequence). The trim removed 2 bases at V and 13 bases at J, leaving 6 bases unmatched. The CDR3 has 12 residues.

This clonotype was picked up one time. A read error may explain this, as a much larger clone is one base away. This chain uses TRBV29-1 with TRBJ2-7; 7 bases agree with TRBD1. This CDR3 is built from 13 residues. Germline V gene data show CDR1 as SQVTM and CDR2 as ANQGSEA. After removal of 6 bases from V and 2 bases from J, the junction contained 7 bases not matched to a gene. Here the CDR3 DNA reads TGCAGCGTCGGGACAGTATTAACCTACGAGCAGTACTTC. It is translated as CSVGTVLTYEQYF.

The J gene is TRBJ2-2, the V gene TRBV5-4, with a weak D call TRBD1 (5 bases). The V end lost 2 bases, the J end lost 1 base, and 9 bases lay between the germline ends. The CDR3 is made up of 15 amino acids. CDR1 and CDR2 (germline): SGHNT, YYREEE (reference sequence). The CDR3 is CASSFRGENTGELFF. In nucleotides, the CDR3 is TGTGCCAGCAGCTTTAGGGGTGAGAACACCGGGGAGCTGTTTTTT.

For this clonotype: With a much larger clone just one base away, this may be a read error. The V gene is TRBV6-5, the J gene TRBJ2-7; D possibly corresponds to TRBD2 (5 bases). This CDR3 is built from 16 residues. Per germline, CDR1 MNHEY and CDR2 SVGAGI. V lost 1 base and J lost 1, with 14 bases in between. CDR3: CASSYFGPAVSYEQYF. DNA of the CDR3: TGTGCCAGCAGTTACTTCGGACCAGCGGTTTCCTACGAGCAGTACTTC.

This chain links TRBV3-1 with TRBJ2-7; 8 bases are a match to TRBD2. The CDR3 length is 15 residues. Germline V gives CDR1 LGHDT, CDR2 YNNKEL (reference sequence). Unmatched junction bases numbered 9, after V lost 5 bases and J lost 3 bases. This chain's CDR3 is CASSGRAGGGYEQYF. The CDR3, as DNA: TGTGCCAGCAGCGGAAGGGCGGGGGGCGGCTACGAGCAGTACTTC.

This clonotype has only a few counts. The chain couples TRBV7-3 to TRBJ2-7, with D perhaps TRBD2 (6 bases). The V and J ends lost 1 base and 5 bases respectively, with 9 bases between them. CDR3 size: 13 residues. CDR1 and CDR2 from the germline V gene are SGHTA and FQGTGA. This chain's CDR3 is CASSLIGGNEQYF. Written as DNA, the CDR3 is TGTGCCAGCAGCTTAATTGGGGGGAACGAGCAGTACTTC.